The 27 T cell receptor beta chains below come from one sample, sequenced in a study of T-cell memory formation after mild COVID-19. MiXCR was run by TCRdb on the 5' RACE reads, yielding one entry per CDR3 protein. Here the sample spans approximately 65,000 distinct CDR3 sequences, approximately 15% being singletons. Material: PBMCs or a T cell subset sorted from them (not recorded which). The receptors come from an adult woman who had mild COVID-19 (a few samples of this study predate the infection). Cell type and time point are not known.

This clonotype was seen a handful of times. The V call is TRBV5-1, the J call TRBJ2-7; 7 bases map to TRBD1. This CDR3 region has 15 residues. V trimming: 0 bases; J trimming: 0 bases; junction bases outside the gene matches: 3. Germline loops: CDR1 SGHRS, CDR2 YFSETQ. For the CDR3, the DNA is TGCGCCAGCAGCTTGGAAGGGGGCGCCTCCTACGAGCAGTACTTC. This sequence encodes CASSLEGGASYEQYF.

A few counts support this clonotype. The V call is TRBV5-1, the J call TRBJ2-1; D remains ambiguous. CDR1 is SGHRS, CDR2 YFSETQ, per germline. This CDR3 region has 16 residues. V gave up 2 bases and J gave up 8 bases, with 20 bases separating them. The CDR3: CASSFFRQELGYEQFF. The CDR3 DNA reads TGCGCCAGCAGCTTCTTTCGGCAGGAGCTAGGCTATGAGCAGTTCTTC. Combining the CDR3 with reference TRBV5-1 and TRBJ2-1 gives the whole variable domain KAGVTQTPRYLIKTRGQQVTLSCSPISGHRSVSWYQQTPGQGLQFLFEYFSETQRNKGNFPGRFSGRQFSNSRSEMNVSTLELGDSALYLCASSFFRQELGYEQFFGPGTRLTVL.

The gene calls are TRBV19 and TRBJ2-1; the match to TRBD2 covers 8 bases. The length of the CDR3 is 13 residues. The V gene end was trimmed by 7 bases and the J gene end by 10 bases; junction bases not matched to a gene: 9. Germline lookup yields CDR1 LNHDA and CDR2 SQIVND (reference sequence). The CDR3 sequence: CASISGGAGEQFF. As DNA, the CDR3 is TGTGCCAGTATAAGCGGGGGTGCTGGGGAGCAGTTCTTC.

The chain carries TRBV5-1 and TRBJ2-7; 9 bases align to TRBD1. After removal of 3 bases from V and 5 bases from J, the junction contained 12 bases not matched to a gene. CDR1 and CDR2 (germline): SGHRS, YFSETQ. CDR3 size: 16 residues. The CDR3 sequence is CASSSNGQGPRDEQYF. CDR3 sequence (DNA): TGCGCCAGCAGCTCAAACGGACAGGGGCCGAGGGACGAGCAGTACTTC.

The genes are TRBV7-9 and TRBJ1-5; D is unresolved. This CDR3 is 14 amino acids long. V lost 0 bases and J 5 bases, leaving 8 bases between the germline ends. Germline lookup yields CDR1 SEHNR and CDR2 FQNEAQ (reference sequence). In DNA form, the CDR3 reads TGTGCCAGCAGCTTAGCCCCCGGGCATCAGCCCCAGCATTTT. Its translation: CASSLAPGHQPQHF.

This clonotype was counted ten times or more. This chain links TRBV4-2 with TRBJ2-5; tentative D call: TRBD1 (6 bases). The CDR3 length is 15 residues. CDR1 is LGHNA, CDR2 YNFKEQ, per germline. Trimming removed 1 base from V and 5 bases from J, with 14 bases in between. Here the CDR3 reads CASSQAGQGPETQYF. CDR3 in DNA: TGTGCCAGCAGCCAAGCGGGGCAGGGGCCCGAGACCCAGTACTTC.

This clonotype was counted only a few times. The V and J genes are TRBV7-9 and TRBJ1-1; D gene ambiguous. The CDR3 sequence is 8 residues long. V lost 5 bases to trimming and J lost 9 bases, with 1 base between them. Germline CDR1 and CDR2: SEHNR and FQNEAQ (reference sequence). As DNA, the CDR3 is TGTGCCAGCAGCCAAGCTTTCTTT. It translates to CASSQAFF. Filled out from reference TRBV7-9 and TRBJ1-1, the complete variable domain reads DTGVSQNPRHKITKRGQNVTFRCDPISEHNRLYWYRQTLGQGPEFLTYFQNEAQLEKSRLLSDRFSAERPKGSFSTLEIQRTEQGDSAMYLCASSQAFFGQGTRLTVV.

The chain joins TRBV7-9 to TRBJ2-3; perhaps TRBD2 as D (5 bases). The CDR3 is 15 amino acids. Between the trimmed V and J ends, which lost 3 bases and 6 bases, there was a span of 16 bases. Germline V lookup: CDR1 SEHNR, CDR2 FQNEAQ (reference sequence). CDR3 region: CASSFGLREQDTQYF. CDR3 coding DNA: TGTGCCAGCAGCTTTGGGTTGAGGGAGCAGGATACGCAGTATTTT. Full variable domain (missing parts from reference TRBV7-9 and TRBJ2-3): DTGVSQNPRHKITKRGQNVTFRCDPISEHNRLYWYRQTLGQGPEFLTYFQNEAQLEKSRLLSDRFSAERPKGSFSTLEIQRTEQGDSAMYLCASSFGLREQDTQYFGPGTRLTVL.

This clonotype was picked up a small number of times. The J gene is TRBJ1-2, the V gene TRBV20-1; no reliable D call. The CDR3 consists of 16 residues. CDR1 is DFQATT, CDR2 SNEGSKA, per germline (reference sequence). Trimming took off 0 bases at V and 4 bases at J, with 18 bases between the two ends. In nucleotides, the CDR3 is TGCAGTGCTAGAGACCCCGGACTTCCTCGGCGCTATGGCTACACCTTC. Its protein product is CSARDPGLPRRYGYTF.

The V and J genes are TRBV12-3 or TRBV12-4 and TRBJ2-1; no definite D call. V was clipped by 5 bases and J by 2 bases, with 13 bases between them. The CDR3 sequence is 15 residues long. The CDR3 region has the DNA TGTGCCAGCAGTACGACGTCCTCCACCTACAATGAGCAGTTCTTC. Amino acid sequence: CASSTTSSTYNEQFF.

The sample holds a few counts of this clonotype. J is TRBJ2-3 and V is TRBV12-3 or TRBV12-4; D is ambiguous. Deletions cut 2 bases from V and 4 bases from J, with 10 bases between. This CDR3 has 14 amino acids. CDR3 bases: TGTGCCAGCAGTTTACAGGTCAGAGCAGATACGCAGTATTTT. Protein product: CASSLQVRADTQYF.

This clonotype came up many times. The chain combines TRBV4-3 with TRBJ2-7, with 10 positions matching TRBD1. There are 16 residues in the CDR3. The V gene end was trimmed by 5 bases and the J gene end by 2 bases; junction bases not matched to a gene: 9. Germline values: CDR1 LGHNA, CDR2 YSLEER. CDR3 loop: CASSYSGTGETYEQYF. The CDR3 DNA reads as TGCGCCAGCAGCTATTCCGGGACAGGGGAAACCTACGAGCAGTACTTC.

The chain couples TRBV30 to TRBJ1-5; D possibly corresponds to TRBD1 (5 bases). The germline gives CDR1 GTSNPN, CDR2 SVGIG (reference sequence). Trimming removed 0 bases at V and 3 bases at J, with 15 bases between. This CDR3 contains 16 residues. DNA for the CDR3: TGTGCCTGGAGTGTAGTGACAGAAACTTTCAATCAGCCCCAGCATTTT. Its translation is CAWSVVTETFNQPQHF.

The table lists this clonotype with many counts. This rearrangement joins TRBV25-1 to TRBJ2-6; 8 bases are shared with TRBD1. The CDR3 loop spans 17 amino acids. The J segment lost 1 base and the V segment lost 3 bases, leaving 5 bases of the junction unmatched. Germline V gene data show CDR1 as MGHDK and CDR2 as SYGVNS. CDR3 DNA: TGTGCCAGCAGTGAGGCAGGGGGCGAATCTGGGGCCAACGTCCTGACTTTC. It specifies CASSEAGGESGANVLTF.

The chain carries TRBV5-4 and TRBJ2-7, with D perhaps matching TRBD2 (6 bases). Germline lookup yields CDR1 SGHNT and CDR2 YYREEE (reference sequence). With 0 bases removed from V and 1 base from J, the gap between germline ends came to 8 bases. The CDR3 has 14 residues. In DNA, the CDR3 is TGTGCCAGCAGCTTGGGGGAGGCGTCCTACGAGCAGTACTTC. Translation: CASSLGEASYEQYF.

This clonotype was picked up a small number of times. The chain uses TRBV12-3 or TRBV12-4 and TRBJ2-1; 8 nucleotides align to TRBD1. Trimming at V came to 3 bases and at J to 5 bases, leaving 3 bases not matched to a gene. The CDR3 loop spans 14 amino acids. CDR3 region: CASSFRQGNNEQFF. CDR3 coding DNA: TGTGCCAGCAGTTTCCGACAGGGGAACAATGAGCAGTTCTTC.

The chain links TRBV5-1 to TRBJ2-2; D is possibly TRBD2 (6 bases). The CDR3 totals 16 residues. The germline V and J ends were trimmed by 0 bases and 6 bases, with 15 bases remaining between them. Germline-derived CDR1 and CDR2 are SGHRS and YFSETQ. In DNA form, the CDR3 reads TGCGCCAGCAGCTTGGTAGGGCTAGCGAGCCCCGGGGAGCTGTTTTTT. Its protein product is CASSLVGLASPGELFF.

J is TRBJ2-5 and V is TRBV6-2 or TRBV6-3; no clear D gene. There are 13 residues in the CDR3. V was cut by 5 bases and J by 1 base, with 8 bases left in between. Looked up from germline, CDR1 is MNHEY and CDR2 is SVGEGT. Here the CDR3 reads CASSPDGQETQYF. CDR3 sequence (DNA): TGTGCCAGCAGTCCAGACGGCCAAGAGACCCAGTACTTC.

The V gene is TRBV12-3 or TRBV12-4, the J gene TRBJ1-1; D unresolved. This CDR3 comprises 13 residues. V was pared by 2 bases and J by 0 bases, with 4 bases between. The CDR3: CASSLYLNTEAFF. The CDR3 DNA is TGTGCCAGCAGTTTATACCTGAACACTGAAGCTTTCTTT.

This clonotype was observed many times. The V call is TRBV29-1, the J call TRBJ2-1, with D perhaps TRBD2 (6 bases). Germline values: CDR1 SQVTM, CDR2 ANQGSEA. The CDR3 is made up of 13 amino acids. The ends were cut back, 7 bases at V and 8 bases at J, with 18 bases in the middle. The CDR3 loop is CSALGGGKDEQFF. DNA for the CDR3: TGCAGCGCGCTAGGTGGGGGGAAGGATGAGCAGTTCTTC.

This clonotype has just a few counts. The chain uses TRBV4-3 and TRBJ2-7; TRBD2 matches at 10 bases. Per germline, CDR1 LGHNA and CDR2 YSLEER. The CDR3 covers 17 residues. Germline trimming cut 0 bases from V and 0 bases from J; bases unmatched to any gene: 5. The CDR3 loop is CASSQDSGTSDSYEQYF. The CDR3, as DNA: TGCGCCAGCAGCCAAGACAGCGGGACTAGCGACTCCTACGAGCAGTACTTC.

This clonotype has more than one count but fewer than ten. The rearrangement joins TRBV5-1 to TRBJ1-2, with 10 bases lining up with TRBD1. From germline, CDR1 is SGHRS and CDR2 YFSETQ. CDR3 length: 17 residues. The J segment lost 5 bases and the V segment lost 4 bases, leaving 14 bases of the junction unmatched. As DNA, the CDR3 is TGCGCCAGCAGCACCGACCTGGACAGGGGGGCTTCGTATGGCTACACCTTC. It is translated as CASSTDLDRGASYGYTF.

The V call is TRBV12-3 or TRBV12-4, the J call TRBJ1-6; D is unresolved. The ends were cut back, 5 bases at V and 5 bases at J, with 13 bases in the middle. This CDR3 has 15 amino acids. In DNA form, the CDR3 reads TGTGCCAGCAGTCGCCGGGCGAGTCATAATTCACCCCTCCACTTT. This translates into CASSRRASHNSPLHF.

Many counts were recorded for this clonotype. This chain joins TRBV5-1 and TRBJ1-1; TRBD1 matches 8 bases. The CDR3 has 17 residues. Germline assignment: CDR1 SGHRS and CDR2 YFSETQ. V lost 2 bases to trimming and J lost 4 bases; unmatched junction nucleotides: 13. CDR3 in DNA: TGCGCCAGCAGCTTACGACAGGGGCCGTACGTCCCCACTGAAGCTTTCTTT. It is translated as CASSLRQGPYVPTEAFF.

The chain carries TRBV7-9 and TRBJ2-7, with 8 bases that match TRBD2. The CDR3 spans 14 residues. V lost 4 bases and J lost 3; bases outside the gene matches: 5. Per germline, CDR1 SEHNR and CDR2 FQNEAQ (reference sequence). CDR3 DNA sequence: TGTGCCAGCAGCTCGGGGACTAGGTTCTACGAGCAGTACTTC. Translation: CASSSGTRFYEQYF.

There are many counts of this clonotype. The chain joins TRBV15 to TRBJ2-5; D is unresolved. The V gene's germline CDR1 is LNHNV and CDR2 YYDKDF (reference sequence). The CDR3 covers 12 residues. Trimming removed 0 bases at V and 7 bases at J, with 6 bases between. The CDR3 bases are TGTGCCACCAGCAGAGATATGGGGACCCAGTACTTC. It codes for CATSRDMGTQYF.

V and J are TRBV27 and TRBJ1-1; D call uncertain. The CDR3 is made up of 14 amino acids. Trimming removed 2 bases at V and 1 base at J, with 8 bases between. Germline CDR1 and CDR2: MNHEY and SMNVEV (reference sequence). In nucleotides, the CDR3 is TGTGCCAGCAGTTTAGTTATCGGGAACACTGAAGCTTTCTTT. Translated, it gives CASSLVIGNTEAFF.